Each of the 26 T cell receptor beta chains below was sequenced from the same sample in a study of cytomegalovirus exposure and HLA in healthy donors. Researchers ran the PCR with 60 Vbeta and 13 Jbeta primers. Measured with immunoSEQ multiplex PCR; TCRdb has only the in-frame clones, and not every one. The repertoire consists of roughly 78,000 clones, with about 72% occurring once and the leading ten covering 20% to 25%. The source material was PBMCs. The receptors here all came from a man between 40 and 49 years old in good health and CMV-seropositive.

The V call is TRBV7-2, the J call TRBJ1-5; 7 bases fit TRBD1. V was clipped by 6 bases and J by 7 bases; unmatched bases: 6. Germline V gives CDR1 SGHTA, CDR2 FQGNSA. The CDR3 length is 13 residues. The CDR3, as DNA: TGTGCCAGCAGGCACCAGGGGGGACAGCCCCAGCATTTT. Its translation: CASRHQGGQPQHF. Full variable domain (rest looked up from reference TRBV7-2 and TRBJ1-5): GAGVSQSPSNKVTEKGKDVELRCDPISGHTALYWYRQSLGQGLEFLIYFQGNSAPDKSGLPSDRFSAERTGGSVSTLTIQRTQQEDSAVYLCASRHQGGQPQHFGDGTRLSIL.

This chain uses TRBV4-1 with TRBJ2-3; a weak D match, TRBD1 (5 bases). Trimming removed 7 bases from V and 5 bases from J, with 7 bases in between. From germline, CDR1 is MGHRA and CDR2 YSYEKL. This CDR3 has 11 amino acids. CDR3 residues: CASKQEDTQYF. CDR3 coding DNA: TGCGCCAGCAAACAGGAAGATACGCAGTATTTT.

The chain employs TRBV4-3 and TRBJ1-4; tentative D call: TRBD1 (6 bases). CDR1 is LGHNA, CDR2 YSLEER, per germline. The CDR3 is 14 residues long. V shed 0 bases and J shed 8 bases, with 10 bases lying between them. CDR3 sequence (DNA): TGCGCCAGCAGCCAAGAACCCAGGGGAGAAAAACTGTTTTTT. This gives the protein CASSQEPRGEKLFF.

This rearrangement joins TRBV6-6 to TRBJ1-6; D not resolved. V lost 6 bases to trimming and J lost 0 bases, with 9 bases between them. The CDR3 sequence is 15 residues long. Germline V gives CDR1 MNHNY, CDR2 SVGAGI (reference sequence). This CDR3 reads CASRRESSYNSPLHF. In DNA form, the CDR3 reads TGTGCCAGCAGGCGCGAGAGCTCCTATAATTCACCCCTCCACTTT.

The V call is TRBV13, the J call TRBJ1-1, with D maybe TRBD1 (5 bases). The CDR3 consists of 14 residues. Trimming shortened V by 4 bases and J by 6 bases, and 15 bases separated the two germline ends. Germline V CDR1 and CDR2: PRHDT, FYEKMQ (reference sequence). This chain's CDR3 is CASSSEGVSAEAFF. The CDR3 nucleotides are TGTGCCAGCAGCTCGGAAGGGGTGTCGGCTGAAGCTTTCTTT.

The rearrangement joins TRBV11-1 to TRBJ2-7; 8 bases fit TRBD1. This CDR3 has 14 residues. V lost 1 base, J lost 3 bases, and 2 bases stayed unmatched. Per germline, CDR1 SGHAT and CDR2 FQDESV (reference sequence). The CDR3 DNA follows: TGTGCCAGCAGCTTAGAGGGGACAGGCTACGAGCAGTACTTC. Translating gives CASSLEGTGYEQYF.

J is TRBJ2-1 and V is TRBV2; TRBD2 matches at 8 bases. Looked up from germline, CDR1 is SNHLY and CDR2 is FYNNEI. The V segment lost 1 base and the J segment 5 bases; nucleotides outside the gene matches: 7. The CDR3 contains 16 residues. CDR3 sequence reads: CASSEVAGRPDNEQFF. The DNA of the CDR3 is TGTGCCAGCAGTGAAGTAGCGGGGCGTCCGGACAATGAGCAGTTCTTC.

This rearrangement joins TRBV5-4 to TRBJ2-7; D perhaps matches TRBD2 (7 bases). The ends were cut back, 3 bases at V and 2 bases at J, with 21 bases in the middle. Germline V gives CDR1 SGHNT, CDR2 YYREEE (reference sequence). There are 17 residues in the CDR3. The CDR3 coding sequence is TGTGCCAGCAGCTCGGACCCCCGGGCGGGGGACACCTACGAGCAGTACTTC. It codes for CASSSDPRAGDTYEQYF.

The chain carries TRBV5-6 and TRBJ1-6, with 7 bases identical to TRBD1. The germline gives CDR1 SGHDT, CDR2 YYEEEE. The V and J ends lost 0 bases and 9 bases, in that order; junction bases with no gene match: 9. The CDR3 sequence is 16 residues long. The CDR3 nucleotides are TGTGCCAGCAGCTTGGCTGTGCAGGGGGTAGGTTCACCCCTCCACTTT. This codes for CASSLAVQGVGSPLHF.

V is TRBV19 and J is TRBJ2-7; 9 bases are shared with TRBD1. This CDR3 has 14 residues. Germline values: CDR1 LNHDA, CDR2 SQIVND (reference sequence). V gave up 5 bases and J gave up 2 bases; unmatched junction bases: 4. The CDR3 DNA is TGTGCCAGTAGTGCCGGGACAGGGCCCTACGAGCAGTACTTC. Amino acid sequence: CASSAGTGPYEQYF.

V usage is TRBV5-4 and J usage is TRBJ2-1, with D possibly TRBD2 on 5 matching bases. Germline CDR1 is SGHNT and CDR2 is YYREEE (reference sequence). This CDR3 has 13 amino acids. Trimming stripped 6 bases from V and 0 bases from J, with 7 bases between. CDR3 bases: TGTGCCAGCAAACTAGACTCCTACAATGAGCAGTTCTTC. Amino acid sequence: CASKLDSYNEQFF.

The chain is built from TRBV28 and TRBJ2-2; 8 positions match TRBD2. The trim removed 3 bases at V and 6 bases at J, leaving 3 bases unmatched. This CDR3 comprises 14 residues. Germline assignment: CDR1 MDHEN and CDR2 SYDVKM. The CDR3 coding sequence is TGTGCCAGCAGTTTTCGGGGGGGAGCCGGGGAGCTGTTTTTT. Amino acid sequence: CASSFRGGAGELFF.

This clone came up a few times. The chain recombines TRBV30 with TRBJ1-4; D is undetermined. Germline CDR1 GTSNPN, CDR2 SVGIG (reference sequence). This CDR3 is 13 amino acids long. V was shortened by 0 bases and J by 7 bases, with 9 bases between the two germline ends. DNA for the CDR3: TGTGCCTGGAGTGTACGTCTAGGTGAAAAACTGTTTTTT. Translation gives CAWSVRLGEKLFF. The whole variable domain, remainder taken from reference TRBV30 and TRBJ1-4, is SQTIHQWPATLVQPVGSPLSLECTVEGTSNPNLYWYRQAAGRGLQLLFYSVGIGQISSEVPQNLSASRPQDRQFILSSKKLLLSDSGFYLCAWSVRLGEKLFFGSGTQLSVL.

The chain recombines TRBV9 with TRBJ2-3, with 10 nucleotides matching TRBD2. This CDR3 is 15 amino acids long. The germline V gene has CDR1 SGDLS and CDR2 YYNGEE. With 0 bases clipped from V and 5 bases from J, the junction kept 3 bases outside the gene matches. DNA of the CDR3: TGTGCCAGCAGCGTAGGTAGCGGGGGGCAAGATACGCAGTATTTT. Translation gives CASSVGSGGQDTQYF.

The chain recombines TRBV4-1 with TRBJ2-1; possible D gene TRBD2, 5 bases. The V end lost 6 bases, the J end lost 0 bases, and 12 bases lay between the germline ends. There are 15 residues in the CDR3. Germline CDR1 is MGHRA and CDR2 is YSYEKL. CDR3 loop: CASSLSGSSYNEQFF. For the CDR3, the DNA is TGCGCCAGCAGTCTAAGCGGTAGCTCCTACAATGAGCAGTTCTTC.

V and J are TRBV5-1 and TRBJ1-4; TRBD1 matches at 10 bases. The CDR3 has 16 residues. J lost 5 bases, V lost 0 bases, and 4 bases had no gene match. Germline lookup yields CDR1 SGHRS and CDR2 YFSETQ. The CDR3 nucleotides read TGCGCCAGCAGCTTGGGACAGGGGGCGCGGAATGAAAAACTGTTTTTT. Residues: CASSLGQGARNEKLFF.

This chain connects TRBV4-2 to TRBJ2-3; D is possibly TRBD2 (7 bases). V lost 2 bases, J lost 1 base, and 10 bases lay in between. The CDR3 is 15 amino acids. Looked up from germline, CDR1 is LGHNA and CDR2 is YNFKEQ. The CDR3 region has the DNA TGTGCCAGCAGCCAACGCGGGGGCCGCACAGATACGCAGTATTTT. Its translation: CASSQRGGRTDTQYF.

This clone has only a few counts. This chain connects TRBV7-9 to TRBJ2-3, with 7 nucleotides matching TRBD2. CDR1 is SEHNR and CDR2 is FQNEAQ in the germline V gene (reference sequence). The CDR3 spans 16 residues. Trimming cost V 1 base and J 1 base; bases outside gene matches: 5. CDR3 residues: CASSLGEGLRTDTQYF. The CDR3 coding sequence is TGTGCCAGCAGCTTAGGGGAGGGACTACGCACAGATACGCAGTATTTT. The full variable domain, completed using reference TRBV7-9 and TRBJ2-3, is DTGVSQNPRHKITKRGQNVTFRCDPISEHNRLYWYRQTLGQGPEFLTYFQNEAQLEKSRLLSDRFSAERPKGSFSTLEIQRTEQGDSAMYLCASSLGEGLRTDTQYFGPGTRLTVL.

The count of this clone is one. A read error is likely, as this CDR3 ends without the conserved phenylalanine or tryptophan. The rearrangement joins TRBV5-1 to TRBJ1-2; 10 nucleotides agree with TRBD1. Germline CDR1 SGHRS, CDR2 YFSETQ. The CDR3 covers 15 residues. With 4 bases clipped from V and 4 bases from J, the junction kept 7 bases outside the gene matches. CDR3 residues: CASSLRDRGGYGYTL. The CDR3 region has the DNA TGCGCCAGCAGCCTCCGGGACAGGGGCGGCTATGGCTACACCCTC.

In this sample, this clone turned up once. The chain has TRBV5-6 and TRBJ2-7, with a possible D match to TRBD1 (5 bases). The germline V and J ends were trimmed by 1 base and 1 base, with 15 bases remaining between them. Germline loops: CDR1 SGHDT, CDR2 YYEEEE. CDR3 length: 16 residues. The CDR3 loop is CASSLNLGVRSYEQYF. The CDR3, as DNA: TGTGCCAGCAGCTTGAATTTAGGGGTGAGGTCCTACGAGCAGTACTTC.

This rearrangement joins TRBV2 to TRBJ1-1; no definite D call. CDR1 SNHLY and CDR2 FYNNEI come from the germline V gene. The CDR3 runs to 12 residues. V lost 4 bases to trimming and J lost 1 base, with 4 bases between them. CDR3 loop: CASSVRNTEAFF. The DNA for the CDR3 is TGTGCCAGCAGTGTTCGGAACACTGAAGCTTTCTTT. Supplemented by reference TRBV2 and TRBJ1-1, the full variable domain reads EPEVTQTPSHQVTQMGQEVILRCVPISNHLYFYWYRQILGQKVEFLVSFYNNEISEKSEIFDDQFSVERPDGSNFTLKIRSTKLEDSAMYFCASSVRNTEAFFGQGTRLTVV.

V and J are TRBV5-4 and TRBJ2-3; 10 nucleotides match TRBD2. Trimming at V came to 5 bases and at J to 4 bases, leaving 4 bases not matched to a gene. Germline values: CDR1 SGHNT, CDR2 YYREEE (reference sequence). The CDR3 runs 14 residues. CDR3 DNA sequence: TGTGCCAGCAGAACTAGCGGGGACGCAGATACGCAGTATTTT. Its protein product is CASRTSGDADTQYF.

V is TRBV7-9 and J is TRBJ2-7, with 9 nucleotides matching TRBD1. Per germline, CDR1 SEHNR and CDR2 FQNEAQ (reference sequence). Losses at the gene ends were 5 bases for V and 6 bases for J; bases not matched to a gene: 11. The CDR3 loop spans 15 amino acids. CDR3 region: CASSRSLDRGSEQYF. The CDR3 region has the DNA TGTGCCAGCAGCCGCTCCCTGGACAGGGGAAGCGAGCAGTACTTC. The whole variable domain, filled in from reference TRBV7-9 and TRBJ2-7, reads DTGVSQNPRHKITKRGQNVTFRCDPISEHNRLYWYRQTLGQGPEFLTYFQNEAQLEKSRLLSDRFSAERPKGSFSTLEIQRTEQGDSAMYLCASSRSLDRGSEQYFGPGTRLTVT.

This clone was counted between two and nine times. CDR3 loop: CASSPHQGFYGYTF. The CDR3 DNA sequence: TGTGCCAGCAGTCCCCACCAGGGTTTCTATGGCTACACCTTC. This rearrangement joins TRBV28 to TRBJ1-2; TRBD1 might be the D (5 bases). V was shortened by 5 bases and J by 4 bases, with 14 bases between the two germline ends. The CDR3 loop spans 14 amino acids. Per the germline V gene, CDR1 is MDHEN and CDR2 is SYDVKM.

This clone was observed a handful of times. V is TRBV10-3 and J is TRBJ1-1; D is possibly TRBD1 (6 bases). The CDR3 contains 15 residues. V lost 0 bases and J 2 bases, leaving 10 bases between the germline ends. The germline gives CDR1 ENHRY, CDR2 SYGVKD. CDR3 in amino acids: CAISESMGTNTEAFF. The CDR3 coding sequence is TGTGCCATCAGTGAGTCGATGGGGACAAACACTGAAGCTTTCTTT.

The chain joins TRBV10-2 to TRBJ2-5, with TRBD1 matching over 7 bases. The CDR3 consists of 14 residues. The ends lost 10 bases at V and 3 bases at J; junction bases unmatched: 11. Germline V gene sequence: CDR1 WSHSY, CDR2 SAAADI. The CDR3 coding sequence is TGCGCCACCGCGAGCGGACAGGCTGAAGAGACCCAGTACTTC. As protein: CATASGQAEETQYF.